This T cell receptor beta chain originates from a study of T cell changes during pregnancy in multiple sclerosis. CDR1 is LNHDA, CDR2 SQIVND, per germline (reference sequence). There are 15 residues in the CDR3. After removal of 3 bases from V and 9 bases from J, the junction contained 6 bases not matched to a gene. This clone was found once. Sequenced by immunoSEQ multiplex PCR; TCRdb stores in-frame clones only, minus some. Here the sample spans 100,000 to 150,000 clones, approximately 93% being singletons. The sequence was obtained from a female donor with multiple sclerosis, enrolled in a pregnancy study. The sample in question was peripheral blood, obtained before pregnancy. The J gene is TRBJ2-1, the V gene TRBV19; 12 nucleotides line up with TRBD2. CDR3 coding DNA: TGTGCCAGTAGTATTCTAGCGGGAGGGCCTGGTGAGCAGTTCTTC. This encodes CASSILAGGPGEQFF.